This TCR beta chain is drawn from a study of neurological immune-mediated disorders. The overall study: Of the approximately 35 patients who had multiple sclerosis, about 30 had the relapsing-remitting form and 3 had the secondary progressive form. Whole-study results and caveats: HTLV-1-associated myelopathy displayed the greatest TCR clonal expansion, and multiple sclerosis exhibited the smallest, lower than that of healthy controls.

The cDNA came from 5'RACE, which used 10-nucleotide random UMIs. Via MiXCR, TCRdb re-called the 5' RACE reads, giving one row per CDR3 protein. The sample lists 70,000 or so distinct CDR3 sequences, 5.2% seen once, with about 2.7% in the top ten. This clonotype was counted ten times or more. Its antigen is still unknown. The source of this sequence is a woman in her twenties or thirties with multiple sclerosis. Sequenced material: PBMCs.

The CDR3 region is CASSTKGVADEQYF. CDR3 bases: TGTGCCAGCAGCACGAAGGGGGTCGCGGACGAGCAGTACTTC. The chain uses TRBV12-3 or TRBV12-4 and TRBJ2-7; a possible D gene is TRBD1 (6 bases). V was cut by 6 bases and J by 5 bases, with 17 bases left in between. This CDR3 region has 14 residues.